This TCR beta chain comes out of a study of OX40 agonist ivuxolimab in advanced cancers. Sequenced by immunoSEQ multiplex PCR; TCRdb stores in-frame clones only, minus some. Altogether 83,000 or so clones are present, under 90% being singletons, with the ten largest covering approximately 1.5%. Researchers took blood at baseline, on cycle 4 day 1, and on cycle 7 day 1. V was cut by 2 bases and J by 1 base, with 2 bases left in between. The CDR3 has 13 amino acids. CDR1 is MNHEY and CDR2 is SVGAGI in the germline V gene. This material consisted of CD4+ or CD8+ T cells sorted from blood, taken in a trial of the OX40 agonist ivuxolimab. This clonotype originated in an adult with an advanced solid tumor such as melanoma, head and neck, liver or kidney cancer. The V and J genes are TRBV6-5 and TRBJ2-2; no definite D call. CDR3 sequence (DNA): TGTGCCAGCAGTTACCTGAACACCGGGGAGCTGTTTTTT. As protein: CASSYLNTGELFF.